This TCR beta chain stems from a study of blood T cell repertoires in COVID-19. Turning to the study itself: Cohort 3 recovery required two negative PCRs, clearance, or symptom resolution. T cells, B-cell-depleted T cells, or PBMCs supplied cDNA or gDNA.

Original handling: Nucleated cell counts were estimated from reference gene primer amplification. The assay was immunoSEQ multiplex PCR, and TCRdb's table has in-frame clones only and misses some. V and J calls and clone size are as listed in that table; D and trimming were resolved from the DNA. The table records approximately 190,000 clones, about 88% of them present only once. Cohort assignment relied on participant-reported clinical history. CDR1 MNHEY and CDR2 SMNVEV come from the germline V gene (reference sequence). The CDR3 consists of 15 residues. The V and J ends lost 7 bases and 3 bases, in that order; junction bases with no gene match: 10.

This receptor was taken from a woman in her thirties or forties in a cohort exposed to, infected with or recovered from COVID-19 (not recorded which). What was sequenced was PBMCs or T cells enriched from blood (not recorded which). This chain uses TRBV27 with TRBJ1-1; 8 nucleotides line up with TRBD1. In nucleotides, the CDR3 is TGTGCCAGCACCCGGAGACAGGGGCGGCACACTGAAGCTTTCTTT. Translated, it gives CASTRRQGRHTEAFF.